These 32 T cell receptor beta chains were sequenced from one sample in a study of CD8+ T cells in alopecia areata. cDNA reverse transcribed from extracted RNA served as the sequencing template. This table comes from immunoSEQ multiplex PCR, and its TCRdb copy is limited to in-frame clones, with some not included. Among around 250,000 clones listed, under 70% were seen once. This specimen was CD4+ T cells sorted from blood, taken at week 0. The source of these receptors is a human donor with alopecia areata.

For the CDR3, the DNA is TGTGCCAGCAGCGTACAATACAATGAGCAGTTCTTC. Amino acids: CASSVQYNEQFF. The genes are TRBV9 and TRBJ2-1; no clear D gene. The germline V gene has CDR1 SGDLS and CDR2 YYNGEE. Trimming removed 1 base from V and 4 bases from J, with 3 bases in between. This CDR3 is 12 amino acids long.

The chain is built from TRBV7-9 and TRBJ1-6; 7 bases map to TRBD1. CDR3 length: 13 residues. The V gene end was trimmed by 11 bases and the J gene end by 5 bases; junction bases not matched to a gene: 6. Germline V gives CDR1 SEHNR, CDR2 FQNEAQ (reference sequence). The CDR3 sequence: CALGQSNNSPLHF. Here the CDR3 DNA reads TGTGCCTTGGGACAGTCAAATAATTCACCCCTCCACTTT.

This chain uses TRBV7-8 with TRBJ2-7, with TRBD1 matching 7 bases. The CDR3 sequence is 12 residues long. The germline gives CDR1 SGHVS, CDR2 FQNEAQ. V was clipped by 4 bases and J by 5 bases; unmatched bases: 2. The CDR3 coding sequence is TGTGCCAGCAGCTCGACAGGGCACGAGCAGTACTTC. The encoded protein is CASSSTGHEQYF.

A remark on this clone: Other DNA sequences of this sample code for an identical CDR3. The V and J genes are TRBV5-6 and TRBJ1-5; possible D gene TRBD1, 6 bases. The germline CDR1 and CDR2 sequences are SGHDT and YYEEEE. Trimming shortened V by 0 bases and J by 1 base, and 8 bases separated the two germline ends. This CDR3 has 15 amino acids. The CDR3 here is CASSLGQGSNQPQHF. The CDR3 DNA sequence: TGTGCCAGCAGCTTGGGGCAGGGGAGCAATCAGCCCCAGCATTTT.

The V and J genes are TRBV29-1 and TRBJ2-5; tentatively, D is TRBD1 (5 bases). The germline V and J ends were trimmed by 4 bases and 3 bases, with 9 bases remaining between them. Germline V lookup: CDR1 SQVTM, CDR2 ANQGSEA. This CDR3 has 12 residues. The CDR3 coding sequence is TGCAGCGTTGGGGGCCCTGAAGAGACCCAGTACTTC. This sequence encodes CSVGGPEETQYF.

This clone was recorded once. V and J are TRBV5-1 and TRBJ2-7; D assignment may be TRBD1 or TRBD2 (5 bases each). Germline CDR1 is SGHRS and CDR2 is YFSETQ. Trimming stripped 2 bases from V and 0 bases from J, with 9 bases between. The CDR3 has 14 amino acids. The CDR3 is CASSLGTDSYEQYF. The DNA for the CDR3 is TGCGCCAGCAGCTTAGGGACGGACTCCTACGAGCAGTACTTC.

The chain has TRBV4-2 and TRBJ2-4, with 7 bases that match TRBD2. Trimming at V came to 4 bases and at J to 3 bases, leaving 9 bases not matched to a gene. The CDR3 sequence is 16 residues long. Germline CDR1 is LGHNA and CDR2 is YNFKEQ. CDR3 sequence: CASSPTTGEGKNIQYF. The CDR3 nucleotides read TGTGCCAGCAGCCCAACAACCGGGGAGGGCAAAAACATTCAGTACTTC.

The chain recombines TRBV15 with TRBJ2-1, with 8 bases matching TRBD1. Germline V gene data show CDR1 as LNHNV and CDR2 as YYDKDF (reference sequence). After removal of 0 bases from V and 6 bases from J, the junction contained 7 bases not matched to a gene. The CDR3 is 16 amino acids. The CDR3 region is CATSRDQGAMGNEQFF. CDR3 DNA sequence: TGTGCCACCAGCAGAGATCAGGGGGCGATGGGCAATGAGCAGTTCTTC.

This clone has more than one count but fewer than ten. The V call is TRBV5-4, the J call TRBJ2-5, with D perhaps TRBD2 (6 bases). Between the trimmed V and J ends, which lost 0 bases and 2 bases, there was a span of 14 bases. The CDR3 runs 16 residues. Looked up from germline, CDR1 is SGHNT and CDR2 is YYREEE (reference sequence). The CDR3 sequence is CASSLGLSAGQETQYF. CDR3 in DNA: TGTGCCAGCAGCTTGGGGCTTTCGGCGGGGCAAGAGACCCAGTACTTC. Combining the CDR3 with reference TRBV5-4 and TRBJ2-5 gives the whole variable domain ETGVTQSPTHLIKTRGQQVTLRCSSQSGHNTVSWYQQALGQGPQFIFQYYREEENGRGNFPPRFSGLQFPNYSSELNVNALELDDSALYLCASSLGLSAGQETQYFGPGTRLLVL.

This chain uses TRBV4-3 with TRBJ1-2, with a weak D call TRBD1 (5 bases). Trimming cost V 0 bases and J 7 bases, with 15 bases left between them. There are 15 residues in the CDR3. Germline V gene data show CDR1 as LGHNA and CDR2 as YSLEER. The CDR3 DNA follows: TGCGCCAGCAGCCAAGAGCCAAGGGGAGGTTTTGGCTACACCTTC. Translating gives CASSQEPRGGFGYTF.

The chain employs TRBV25-1 and TRBJ2-7; D might be TRBD2 (5 bases). Germline CDR1 is MGHDK and CDR2 is SYGVNS. Trimming cost V 7 bases and J 0 bases, with 7 bases left between them. The CDR3 sequence is 12 residues long. The CDR3 is CASTGSSYEQYF. CDR3 DNA: TGTGCCAGCACTGGGAGCTCCTACGAGCAGTACTTC.

A note on this clone: Other DNA variants within this sample encode the same CDR3. This chain links TRBV29-1 with TRBJ2-5; D is unclear. Germline CDR1 and CDR2: SQVTM and ANQGSEA. CDR3 length: 12 amino acids. Trimming cost V 4 bases and J 3 bases, with 9 bases left between them. CDR3 residues: CSVAGGEETQYF. As DNA, the CDR3 is TGCAGCGTTGCTGGCGGAGAAGAGACCCAGTACTTC.

The V gene is TRBV7-9, the J gene TRBJ2-7; tentative D call: TRBD1 (5 bases). Germline CDR1 reads SEHNR; CDR2 reads FQNEAQ (reference sequence). Trimming pared 3 bases from V and 2 bases from J, leaving 11 bases between. This CDR3 comprises 14 residues. CDR3 residues: CASSFLSGTYEQYF. CDR3 DNA sequence: TGTGCCAGCAGCTTTTTGTCAGGGACCTACGAGCAGTACTTC.

The V and J genes are TRBV13 and TRBJ2-7; tentative D call: TRBD2 (6 bases). V lost 5 bases and J 0 bases, leaving 14 bases between the germline ends. The germline V gene encodes CDR1 PRHDT and CDR2 FYEKMQ (reference sequence). This CDR3 spans 15 amino acids. DNA for the CDR3: TGTGCCAGCAGCCCAGCTGGGGGGAGCTCCTACGAGCAGTACTTC. Translation gives CASSPAGGSSYEQYF.

The rearrangement uses TRBV5-1 and TRBJ2-1, with D possibly being TRBD2 (5 bases). V lost 4 bases and J 4 bases, leaving 15 bases between the germline ends. CDR1 SGHRS and CDR2 YFSETQ come from the germline V gene. The CDR3 sequence is 15 residues long. The CDR3 loop is CASSVDLGQYNEQFF. For the CDR3, the DNA is TGCGCCAGCAGCGTGGACTTAGGTCAGTACAATGAGCAGTTCTTC.

V and J are TRBV7-9 and TRBJ2-7; D is uncertain. Trimming pared 4 bases from V and 9 bases from J, leaving 13 bases between. Germline-derived CDR1 and CDR2 are SEHNR and FQNEAQ (reference sequence). This CDR3 region has 12 residues. The CDR3 is CASSSAATRQYF. The CDR3 coding sequence is TGTGCCAGCAGCTCCGCAGCCACGCGGCAGTACTTC.

V usage is TRBV25-1 and J usage is TRBJ1-2; the D gene is possibly TRBD1 (5 bases). CDR3 length equals 12 residues. V lost 5 bases, J lost 6 bases, and 10 bases lay in between. Germline V gives CDR1 MGHDK, CDR2 SYGVNS. This CDR3 is CASSSWDHGYTF. The CDR3 DNA reads TGTGCCAGCAGTTCCTGGGACCATGGCTACACCTTC.

This rearrangement joins TRBV7-2 to TRBJ1-1, with 7 bases identical to TRBD1. The germline V gene has CDR1 SGHTA and CDR2 FQGNSA. V lost 3 bases and J lost 3; bases outside the gene matches: 4. The CDR3 has 14 amino acids. The chain's CDR3 is CASSLIRGYTEAFF. The CDR3, as DNA: TGTGCCAGCAGCTTGATCAGGGGGTACACTGAAGCTTTCTTT.

The chain combines TRBV9 with TRBJ1-1, with D unclear. The length of the CDR3 is 15 residues. Trimming stripped 6 bases from V and 5 bases from J, with 20 bases between. CDR1 and CDR2 from the germline V gene are SGDLS and YYNGEE. CDR3 protein: CASTTGTVSGTEAFF. The CDR3 DNA reads TGTGCCAGCACCACTGGCACGGTTTCGGGTACTGAAGCTTTCTTT.

J is TRBJ2-5 and V is TRBV19; possibly TRBD2 for D (6 bases). Germline CDR1 and CDR2: LNHDA and SQIVND (reference sequence). This CDR3 has 12 residues. Trimming took off 9 bases at V and 1 base at J, with 9 bases between the two ends. The CDR3 protein is CASRDSQETQYF. DNA for the CDR3: TGTGCCAGCCGGGACTCCCAAGAGACCCAGTACTTC.

This clone was seen once. V usage is TRBV19 and J usage is TRBJ2-5, with D tentatively TRBD1 (6 bases). The V end lost 4 bases, the J end lost 3 bases, and 12 bases lay between the germline ends. Germline V gene lookup returns CDR1 LNHDA and CDR2 SQIVND (reference sequence). CDR3 length: 14 residues. The CDR3 DNA reads TGTGCCAGTAGTACGTACCAGGGGAAAGAGACCCAGTACTTC. It encodes CASSTYQGKETQYF.

About this clone itself: Other nucleotide sequences in the sample specify the same CDR3. The chain recombines TRBV29-1 with TRBJ2-7; D gene unclear. This CDR3 region has 10 residues. Looked up from germline, CDR1 is SQVTM and CDR2 is ANQGSEA. Deletions cut 5 bases from V and 1 base from J, with 3 bases between. The CDR3, as DNA: TGCAGCGTTCGATCCTACGAGCAGTACTTC. This translates into CSVRSYEQYF.

The V gene is TRBV29-1, the J gene TRBJ1-2; TRBD1 is a possible D gene (5 bases). V lost 6 bases and J 6 bases, leaving 11 bases between the germline ends. This CDR3 is 11 amino acids long. CDR1 SQVTM and CDR2 ANQGSEA come from the germline V gene. In DNA form, the CDR3 reads TGCAGCGTCCGGCAGGGAGATGGCTACACCTTC. This translates into CSVRQGDGYTF.

V and J are TRBV19 and TRBJ2-3, with 9 bases lining up with TRBD2. J gave up 2 bases and V 10 bases, and 4 bases lay outside the gene matches. CDR1 LNHDA and CDR2 SQIVND come from the germline V gene (reference sequence). The CDR3 covers 13 residues. CDR3 amino acids: CATAGGNTDTQYF. CDR3 nucleotides: TGTGCCACCGCGGGGGGGAACACAGATACGCAGTATTTT.

This clone turned up a few times. The gene calls are TRBV7-9 and TRBJ1-5, with 7 bases fitting TRBD1. Germline assignment: CDR1 SEHNR and CDR2 FQNEAQ (reference sequence). The CDR3 length is 13 residues. The ends lost 7 bases at V and 7 bases at J; junction bases unmatched: 7. The chain's CDR3 is CASTSTGEQPQHF. For the CDR3, the DNA is TGTGCCAGCACCTCTACAGGGGAACAGCCCCAGCATTTT.

This rearrangement joins TRBV6-5 to TRBJ2-4, with D tentatively TRBD2 (5 bases). V lost 1 base, J lost 0 bases, and 10 bases lay in between. The CDR3 loop spans 16 amino acids. Per the germline V gene, CDR1 is MNHEY and CDR2 is SVGAGI. The CDR3 sequence: CASSYYGRGAKNIQYF. CDR3 coding DNA: TGTGCCAGCAGTTACTACGGACGGGGAGCCAAAAACATTCAGTACTTC.

V and J are TRBV25-1 and TRBJ2-7; 7 bases agree with TRBD1. There are 14 residues in the CDR3. Germline V CDR1 and CDR2: MGHDK, SYGVNS. CDR3 in amino acids: CAAARQGPTYEQYF. The CDR3 DNA sequence: TGTGCGGCGGCCCGACAGGGCCCCACCTACGAGCAGTACTTC.

This chain links TRBV20-1 with TRBJ1-2; D not certain. Trimming removed 6 bases from V and 12 bases from J, with 17 bases in between. This CDR3 is 11 amino acids long. Germline loops: CDR1 DFQATT, CDR2 SNEGSKA (reference sequence). The CDR3: CSAHGVLENTF. The CDR3 DNA is TGCAGTGCCCATGGGGTGTTAGAGAACACCTTC.

This sequence joins TRBV30 and TRBJ1-3; D gene unclear. The CDR3 is 13 amino acids. With 3 bases removed from V and 3 bases from J, the gap between germline ends came to 9 bases. Germline V CDR1 and CDR2: GTSNPN, SVGIG (reference sequence). CDR3 sequence: CAWRWKSGNTIYF. The CDR3 coding sequence is TGTGCCTGGAGGTGGAAGAGTGGAAACACCATATATTTT. The full variable domain, its missing parts supplied by reference TRBV30 and TRBJ1-3, is SQTIHQWPATLVQPVGSPLSLECTVEGTSNPNLYWYRQAAGRGLQLLFYSVGIGQISSEVPQNLSASRPQDRQFILSSKKLLLSDSGFYLCAWRWKSGNTIYFGEGSWLTVV.

The chain recombines TRBV4-3 with TRBJ1-4; D gene ambiguous. CDR1 LGHNA and CDR2 YSLEER come from the germline V gene. V was trimmed by 4 bases and J by 0 bases, leaving 12 bases between them. The CDR3 sequence is 16 residues long. CDR3 coding DNA: TGCGCCAGCAGCCGAGCCTTAGGTTCAACTAATGAAAAACTGTTTTTT. Translation gives CASSRALGSTNEKLFF.

The genes are TRBV30 and TRBJ2-5; possibly TRBD2 for D (5 bases). The CDR3 spans 14 residues. Looked up from germline, CDR1 is GTSNPN and CDR2 is SVGIG (reference sequence). Trimming removed 2 bases from V and 1 base from J, with 11 bases in between. The CDR3 DNA follows: TGTGCCTGGAGTCTAGGACTTTTCCAAGAGACCCAGTACTTC. It specifies CAWSLGLFQETQYF.

The J gene is TRBJ1-1, the V gene TRBV29-1; 11 bases align to TRBD1. The CDR3 totals 13 residues. V gave up 5 bases and J gave up 5 bases; unmatched junction bases: 4. CDR1 is SQVTM, CDR2 ANQGSEA, per germline. The CDR3 coding sequence is TGCAGCGTTACCCGGGACAGGGGGACTGAAGCTTTCTTT. Protein sequence: CSVTRDRGTEAFF.